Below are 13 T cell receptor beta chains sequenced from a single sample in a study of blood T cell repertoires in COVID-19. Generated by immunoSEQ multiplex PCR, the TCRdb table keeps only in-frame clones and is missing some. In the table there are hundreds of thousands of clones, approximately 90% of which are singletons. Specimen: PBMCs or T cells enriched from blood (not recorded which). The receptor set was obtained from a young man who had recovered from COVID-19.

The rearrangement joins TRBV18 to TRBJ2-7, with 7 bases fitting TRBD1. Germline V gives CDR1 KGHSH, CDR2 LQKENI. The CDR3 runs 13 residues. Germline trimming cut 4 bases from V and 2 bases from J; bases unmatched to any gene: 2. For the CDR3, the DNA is TGTGCCAGCTCACTAACAGGGGCCTACGAGCAGTACTTC. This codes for CASSLTGAYEQYF. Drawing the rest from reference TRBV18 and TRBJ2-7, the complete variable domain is NAGVMQNPRHLVRRRGQEARLRCSPMKGHSHVYWYRQLPEEGLKFMVYLQKENIIDESGMPKERFSAEFPKEGPSILRIQQVVRGDSAAYFCASSLTGAYEQYFGPGTRLTVT.

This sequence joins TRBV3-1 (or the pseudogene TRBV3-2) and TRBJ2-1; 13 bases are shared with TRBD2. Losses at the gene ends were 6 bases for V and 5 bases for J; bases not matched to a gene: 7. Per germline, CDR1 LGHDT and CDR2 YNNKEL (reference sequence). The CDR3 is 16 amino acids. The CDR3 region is CASSQLTSGRNNEQFF. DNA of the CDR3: TGTGCCAGCAGTCAATTGACTAGCGGGAGGAACAATGAGCAGTTCTTC.

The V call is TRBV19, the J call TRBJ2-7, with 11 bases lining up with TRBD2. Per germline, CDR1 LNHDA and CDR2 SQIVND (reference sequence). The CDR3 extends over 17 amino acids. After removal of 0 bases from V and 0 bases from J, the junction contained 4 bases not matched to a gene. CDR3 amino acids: CASSIEGLAASSYEQYF. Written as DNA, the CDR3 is TGTGCCAGTAGTATAGAGGGACTAGCGGCTAGCTCCTACGAGCAGTACTTC. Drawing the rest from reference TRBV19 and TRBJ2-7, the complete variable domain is DGGITQSPKYLFRKEGQNVTLSCEQNLNHDAMYWYRQDPGQGLRLIYYSQIVNDFQKGDIAEGYSVSREKKESFPLTVTSAQKNPTAFYLCASSIEGLAASSYEQYFGPGTRLTVT.

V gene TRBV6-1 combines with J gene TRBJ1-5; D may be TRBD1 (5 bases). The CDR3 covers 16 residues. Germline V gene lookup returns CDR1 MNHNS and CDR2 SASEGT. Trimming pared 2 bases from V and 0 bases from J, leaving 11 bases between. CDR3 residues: CASSELTVYSNQPQHF. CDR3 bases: TGTGCCAGCAGTGAACTGACAGTCTATAGCAATCAGCCCCAGCATTTT.

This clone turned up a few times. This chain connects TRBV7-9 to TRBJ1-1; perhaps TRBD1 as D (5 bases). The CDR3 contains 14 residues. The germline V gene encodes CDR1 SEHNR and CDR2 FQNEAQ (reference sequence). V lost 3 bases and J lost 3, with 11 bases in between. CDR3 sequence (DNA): TGTGCCAGCAGCTTTGGGGCCTTGGACACTGAAGCTTTCTTT. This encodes CASSFGALDTEAFF.

This chain's CDR3 is CASAPGRRAPPNEQFF. For the CDR3, the DNA is TGTGCCAGCGCTCCAGGCCGGAGGGCCCCTCCGAATGAGCAGTTCTTC. V usage is TRBV27 and J usage is TRBJ2-1; tentative D call: TRBD2 (6 bases). This CDR3 has 16 amino acids. The V gene's germline CDR1 is MNHEY and CDR2 SMNVEV (reference sequence). V shed 8 bases and J shed 7 bases, with 24 bases lying between them.

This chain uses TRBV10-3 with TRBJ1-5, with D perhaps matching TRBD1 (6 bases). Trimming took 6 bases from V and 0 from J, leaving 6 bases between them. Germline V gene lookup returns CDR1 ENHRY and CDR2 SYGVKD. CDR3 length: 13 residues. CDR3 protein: CAIRGASNQPQHF. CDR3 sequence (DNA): TGTGCCATCAGGGGGGCTAGCAATCAGCCCCAGCATTTT.

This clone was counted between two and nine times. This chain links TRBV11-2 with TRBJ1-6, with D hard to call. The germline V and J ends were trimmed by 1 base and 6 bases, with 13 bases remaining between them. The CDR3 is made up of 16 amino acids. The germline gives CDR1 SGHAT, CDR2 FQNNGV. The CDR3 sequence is CASSLAPPGSNSPLHF. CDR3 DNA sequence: TGTGCCAGCAGCTTAGCCCCCCCCGGGTCTAATTCACCCCTCCACTTT.

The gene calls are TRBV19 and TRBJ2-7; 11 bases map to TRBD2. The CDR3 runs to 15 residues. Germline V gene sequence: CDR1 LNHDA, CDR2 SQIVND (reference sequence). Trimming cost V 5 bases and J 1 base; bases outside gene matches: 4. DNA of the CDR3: TGTGCCAGTAGTCTAGCGGGAGGAGAATCCTACGAGCAGTACTTC. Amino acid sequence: CASSLAGGESYEQYF.

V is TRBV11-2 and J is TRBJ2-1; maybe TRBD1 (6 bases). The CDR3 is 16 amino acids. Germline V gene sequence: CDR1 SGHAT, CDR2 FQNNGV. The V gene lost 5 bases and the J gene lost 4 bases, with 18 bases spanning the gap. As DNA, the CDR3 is TGTGCCAGCAGCGGGGGCGCATTCCCTGGATACAATGAGCAGTTCTTC. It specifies CASSGGAFPGYNEQFF.

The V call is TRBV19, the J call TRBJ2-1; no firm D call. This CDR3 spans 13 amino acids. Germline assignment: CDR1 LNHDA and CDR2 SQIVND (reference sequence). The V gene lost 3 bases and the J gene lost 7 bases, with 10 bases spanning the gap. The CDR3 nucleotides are TGTGCCAGTAGTATTGTGCTCCGGAATGAGCAGTTCTTC. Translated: CASSIVLRNEQFF.

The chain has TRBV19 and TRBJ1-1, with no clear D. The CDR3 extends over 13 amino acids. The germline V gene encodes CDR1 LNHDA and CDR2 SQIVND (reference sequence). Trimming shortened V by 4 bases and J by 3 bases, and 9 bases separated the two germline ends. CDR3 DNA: TGTGCCAGTAGTAGCCCCTCGGACACTGAAGCTTTCTTT. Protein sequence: CASSSPSDTEAFF. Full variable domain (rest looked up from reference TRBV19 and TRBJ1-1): DGGITQSPKYLFRKEGQNVTLSCEQNLNHDAMYWYRQDPGQGLRLIYYSQIVNDFQKGDIAEGYSVSREKKESFPLTVTSAQKNPTAFYLCASSSPSDTEAFFGQGTRLTVV.

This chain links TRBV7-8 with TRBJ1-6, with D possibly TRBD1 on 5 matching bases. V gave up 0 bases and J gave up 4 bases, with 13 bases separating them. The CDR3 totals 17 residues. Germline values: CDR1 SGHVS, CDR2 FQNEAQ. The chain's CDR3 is CASSLAGTGGYNSPLHF. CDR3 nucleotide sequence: TGTGCCAGCAGCTTAGCTGGGACGGGAGGGTATAATTCACCCCTCCACTTT.